At least ten counts were recorded for the clone carrying this TCR beta chain. These data come from a study of T cells in Graves' hyperthyroidism and ophthalmopathy. There were TCR beta CDR3 regions amplified from RNA transcripts. A set of HTBI primers served as the primers for a first-round RT-PCR of the TCR CDR3. TCRdb reanalysed the multiplex PCR reads using MiXCR and keeps one entry per CDR3 protein. This table has 300,000 to 500,000 distinct CDR3 sequences, under 15% appearing once. The CDR3 runs 15 residues. Looked up from germline, CDR1 is GTSNPN and CDR2 is SVGIG (reference sequence). V gave up 2 bases and J gave up 6 bases; unmatched junction bases: 8. Stability of Graves' hyperthyroidism was defined as absent ophthalmopathy progression within 18 months. Diagnostic assessment was based on clinical symptoms, serum thyroxine and TRAb, thyroid ultrasound and orbital computed tomography.

V is TRBV30 and J is TRBJ2-1, with TRBD1 matching over 9 bases. Sequencing was carried out using blood. This receptor was obtained from a woman aged 30 to 39 with Graves' hyperthyroidism. For the CDR3, the DNA is TGTGCCTGGAGTCCAACAGGGGGCGCGGGCAATGAGCAGTTCTTC. Its translation: CAWSPTGGAGNEQFF.